The 27 T cell receptor beta chains listed next were all sequenced from one sample in a study of blood T cell repertoires in COVID-19. The data were produced by immunoSEQ multiplex PCR, yet TCRdb's version contains in-frame clones alone and is incomplete. Found here are about 210,000 clones, around 82% of them singletons; the top ten hold 7.2%. The sequencing sample was made of peripheral blood. These receptor sequences come from a woman in her 70s with acute or convalescent COVID-19.

The chain couples TRBV2 to TRBJ2-5; TRBD2 matches 11 bases. The CDR3 is made up of 17 amino acids. Losses at the gene ends were 1 base for V and 0 bases for J; bases not matched to a gene: 4. Germline V lookup: CDR1 SNHLY, CDR2 FYNNEI. CDR3 sequence: CASSEGLAGGYQETQYF. The CDR3 DNA reads as TGTGCCAGCAGTGAAGGCCTAGCGGGGGGCTACCAAGAGACCCAGTACTTC.

This rearrangement joins TRBV30 to TRBJ1-1, with D unresolved. V was shortened by 0 bases and J by 5 bases, with 4 bases between the two germline ends. The CDR3 has 11 amino acids. Germline V gives CDR1 GTSNPN, CDR2 SVGIG (reference sequence). The CDR3 DNA reads TGTGCCTGGAGTGTACTGACTGAAGCTTTCTTT. Protein: CAWSVLTEAFF.

The chain recombines TRBV6-5 with TRBJ1-6; 8 bases fit TRBD1. J lost 10 bases, V lost 5 bases, and 7 bases had no gene match. The CDR3 has 14 amino acids. The germline V gene has CDR1 MNHEY and CDR2 SVGAGI. The chain's CDR3 is CASSRTGSYSPLHF. Here the CDR3 DNA reads TGTGCCAGCAGTAGGACAGGGAGTTACTCACCCCTCCACTTT.

The chain recombines TRBV27 with TRBJ2-1; TRBD1 might be the D (6 bases). Trimming removed 5 bases at V and 7 bases at J, with 12 bases between. CDR1 is MNHEY, CDR2 SMNVEV, per germline (reference sequence). The length of the CDR3 is 13 residues. The DNA for the CDR3 is TGTGCCAGCAGTCCACAGGGCTGGAATGAGCAGTTCTTC. Translated: CASSPQGWNEQFF.

The chain links TRBV6-6 to TRBJ2-7; unclear D gene. The germline V gene encodes CDR1 MNHNY and CDR2 SVGAGI (reference sequence). The CDR3 is 11 amino acids. Between the trimmed V and J ends, which lost 4 bases and 5 bases, there was a span of 6 bases. The CDR3: CASSSLDEQYF. In DNA form, the CDR3 reads TGTGCCAGCAGTTCCTTAGACGAGCAGTACTTC.

A few counts support this clone. V and J are TRBV5-4 and TRBJ1-4; D is undetermined. The V gene's germline CDR1 is SGHNT and CDR2 YYREEE (reference sequence). There are 13 residues in the CDR3. V was clipped by 0 bases and J by 8 bases, with 8 bases between them. In nucleotides, the CDR3 is TGTGCCAGCAGCTTGGAGCCCGAGGAAAAACTGTTTTTT. This codes for CASSLEPEEKLFF.

V usage is TRBV18 and J usage is TRBJ2-2, with TRBD2 as a possible D gene (6 bases). Germline V gene data show CDR1 as KGHSH and CDR2 as LQKENI. V lost 3 bases and J lost 6, with 17 bases in between. CDR3 length equals 16 residues. Here the CDR3 reads CASSPSRDLGAGELFF. CDR3 nucleotide sequence: TGTGCCAGCTCACCGAGCCGGGACTTAGGCGCCGGGGAGCTGTTTTTT.

The gene calls are TRBV14 and TRBJ2-7; a possible D gene is TRBD2 (5 bases). This CDR3 is 14 amino acids long. CDR1 is SGHDN, CDR2 FVKESK, per germline. V was clipped by 3 bases and J by 1 base, with 10 bases between them. The DNA of the CDR3 is TGTGCCAGCAGCCAGGTCGGACTTTCCTACGAGCAGTACGTC. Translated: CASSQVGLSYEQYV.

V and J are TRBV7-2 and TRBJ2-7, with TRBD2 matching 8 bases. CDR3 length: 14 residues. V trimming: 3 bases; J trimming: 2 bases; junction bases outside the gene matches: 3. Germline CDR1 is SGHTA and CDR2 is FQGNSA. Written as DNA, the CDR3 is TGTGCCAGCAGCTTTCTAGCGGGCACCTACGAGCAGTACTTC. This codes for CASSFLAGTYEQYF.

This chain links TRBV30 with TRBJ1-5; 7 nucleotides align to TRBD1. The length of the CDR3 is 15 residues. The junction had 5 bases not matched to a gene; V was cut back by 2 bases and J by 1 base. Germline V gene data show CDR1 as GTSNPN and CDR2 as SVGIG (reference sequence). The CDR3 sequence: CAWSSGGRSNQPQHF. CDR3 nucleotide sequence: TGTGCCTGGAGTTCAGGGGGTAGGAGCAATCAGCCCCAGCATTTT.

This sequence joins TRBV7-9 and TRBJ2-1, with D possibly TRBD1 on 6 matching bases. Per germline, CDR1 SEHNR and CDR2 FQNEAQ (reference sequence). This CDR3 region has 13 residues. With 6 bases removed from V and 3 bases from J, the gap between germline ends came to 9 bases. The chain's CDR3 is CASSWDNYNEQFF. In DNA form, the CDR3 reads TGTGCCAGCAGTTGGGACAACTACAATGAGCAGTTCTTC.

This rearrangement joins TRBV15 to TRBJ1-1; 8 nucleotides line up with TRBD1. The CDR3 contains 13 residues. J was trimmed by 8 bases and V by 9 bases; bases with no gene match: 11. Germline CDR1 and CDR2: LNHNV and YYDKDF (reference sequence). In nucleotides, the CDR3 is TGTGCCACTACTGACCCAGGGGGCGCGGAAGCTTTCTTT. Amino acids: CATTDPGGAEAFF.

This rearrangement joins TRBV6-2 or TRBV6-3 to TRBJ2-5, with 8 positions matching TRBD2. Unmatched junction bases numbered 6, after V lost 2 bases and J lost 4 bases. CDR1 is MNHEY, CDR2 SVGEGT, per germline. There are 15 residues in the CDR3. The CDR3 loop is CASSYPGGGIETQYF. CDR3 nucleotides: TGTGCCAGCAGTTACCCCGGCGGGGGGATAGAGACCCAGTACTTC.

The chain couples TRBV27 to TRBJ2-3, with D tentatively TRBD2 (5 bases). Germline lookup yields CDR1 MNHEY and CDR2 SMNVEV (reference sequence). This CDR3 is built from 16 residues. The ends were cut back, 3 bases at V and 1 base at J, with 14 bases in the middle. Here the CDR3 DNA reads TGTGCCAGCAGTTTGGTGGGCGCGAGGGGCACAGATACGCAGTATTTT. This sequence encodes CASSLVGARGTDTQYF.

The chain links TRBV24-1 to TRBJ2-3, with 9 bases lining up with TRBD1. The ends lost 4 bases at V and 4 bases at J; junction bases unmatched: 5. The germline V gene encodes CDR1 KGHDR and CDR2 SFDVKD. The CDR3 has 15 amino acids. The CDR3 sequence is CATSDVTGGADTQYF. The CDR3 nucleotides are TGTGCCACCAGTGACGTCACAGGGGGCGCAGATACGCAGTATTTT.

This chain connects TRBV2 to TRBJ2-3; TRBD2 matches at 7 bases. The junction had 4 bases not matched to a gene; V was cut back by 4 bases and J by 0 bases. Germline V CDR1 and CDR2: SNHLY, FYNNEI. The CDR3 covers 15 residues. The CDR3 here is CASSGDYSSTDTQYF. The CDR3 region has the DNA TGTGCCAGCAGTGGGGACTACTCTAGCACAGATACGCAGTATTTT.

This chain links TRBV10-1 with TRBJ2-5, with D perhaps matching TRBD2 (5 bases). The CDR3 runs to 13 residues. The V gene's germline CDR1 is WNHNN and CDR2 SYGVQD (reference sequence). V lost 6 bases and J 7 bases, leaving 15 bases between the germline ends. CDR3 sequence reads: CASSLGREGTQYF. In DNA form, the CDR3 reads TGCGCCAGCAGCCTGGGCCGTGAGGGGACCCAGTACTTC.

CDR3 bases: TGTGCCAGCAGTGAGACATACGGTTACGAGCAGTACTTC. Translation gives CASSETYGYEQYF. The genes are TRBV2 and TRBJ2-7; no firm D call. CDR3 size: 13 residues. Germline loops: CDR1 SNHLY, CDR2 FYNNEI. Trimming pared 3 bases from V and 4 bases from J, leaving 10 bases between. The full variable domain, its missing parts supplied by reference TRBV2 and TRBJ2-7, is EPEVTQTPSHQVTQMGQEVILRCVPISNHLYFYWYRQILGQKVEFLVSFYNNEISEKSEIFDDQFSVERPDGSNFTLKIRSTKLEDSAMYFCASSETYGYEQYFGPGTRLTVT.

The V gene is TRBV19, the J gene TRBJ2-6; 7 bases fit TRBD2. The CDR3 length is 16 residues. Germline assignment: CDR1 LNHDA and CDR2 SQIVND (reference sequence). V dropped 6 bases and J dropped 4; count of bases not matched to a gene: 9. CDR3 in DNA: TGTGCCAGTAGCGGACTAGAACTGGGAGGGGCCAACGTCCTGACTTTC. Its protein product is CASSGLELGGANVLTF.

This chain connects TRBV7-9 to TRBJ1-4; TRBD1 matches 8 bases. The germline gives CDR1 SEHNR, CDR2 FQNEAQ (reference sequence). The CDR3 extends over 15 amino acids. With V trimmed by 5 bases and J by 6 bases, 8 bases remained unmatched. CDR3 in DNA: TGTGCCAGCAGCACAGGACAGGGAGGGCATGAAAAACTGTTTTTT. This codes for CASSTGQGGHEKLFF.

The chain joins TRBV10-3 to TRBJ2-7; 8 bases are a match to TRBD1. From germline, CDR1 is ENHRY and CDR2 SYGVKD. J was trimmed by 0 bases and V by 6 bases; bases with no gene match: 7. The CDR3 contains 15 residues. CDR3 residues: CAIRAGQDSSYEQYF. The CDR3 DNA is TGTGCCATCAGGGCGGGACAGGACAGCTCCTACGAGCAGTACTTC.

The chain employs TRBV5-1 and TRBJ1-5, with 11 positions matching TRBD1. Germline V CDR1 and CDR2: SGHRS, YFSETQ. The CDR3 contains 17 residues. V shed 0 bases, J shed 7 bases, and the junction held 9 bases outside the gene matches. The CDR3 region has the DNA TGCGCCAGCAGCTTGGCGCCCCCGGGACAGGGGGTCCAGCCCCAGCATTTT. Translated: CASSLAPPGQGVQPQHF.

V is TRBV10-1 and J is TRBJ2-7; a weak D match, TRBD2 (6 bases). The V end lost 8 bases, the J end lost 0 bases, and 20 bases lay between the germline ends. Germline V CDR1 and CDR2: WNHNN, SYGVQD (reference sequence). The CDR3 is 16 amino acids. The CDR3 DNA follows: TGCGCCAGCGGGGGGTTCTTATCACCGGGCTCCTACGAGCAGTACTTC. Amino acids: CASGGFLSPGSYEQYF.

The chain couples TRBV18 to TRBJ2-3, with D unresolved. Trimming shortened V by 5 bases and J by 0 bases, and 9 bases separated the two germline ends. This CDR3 has 14 residues. Germline V CDR1 and CDR2: KGHSH, LQKENI. The CDR3 DNA sequence: TGTGCCAGCTCAGCCTACGTCAGCACAGATACGCAGTATTTT. This codes for CASSAYVSTDTQYF.

This clone showed up just a few times. The chain has TRBV5-4 and TRBJ2-3, with D perhaps matching TRBD1 (6 bases). The CDR3 runs to 14 residues. The germline V gene has CDR1 SGHNT and CDR2 YYREEE (reference sequence). Deletions cut 1 base from V and 3 bases from J, with 9 bases between. The chain's CDR3 is CASSLQGSTDTQYF. The DNA of the CDR3 is TGTGCCAGCAGCTTGCAGGGGAGTACAGATACGCAGTATTTT.

This chain links TRBV6-5 with TRBJ2-7; a weak D match, TRBD1 (5 bases). The CDR3 runs 13 residues. The germline CDR1 and CDR2 sequences are MNHEY and SVGAGI. V lost 5 bases and J lost 5, with 13 bases in between. CDR3 coding DNA: TGTGCCAGCAGTCATTCAGGGTCGCACGAGCAGTACGTC. It encodes CASSHSGSHEQYV.

This clone was seen many times. V is TRBV5-1 and J is TRBJ1-1; no clear D. Germline assignment: CDR1 SGHRS and CDR2 YFSETQ. The CDR3 length is 15 residues. The V gene lost 0 bases and the J gene lost 1 base, with 10 bases spanning the gap. CDR3 residues: CASSLGQHKNTEAFF. Written as DNA, the CDR3 is TGCGCCAGCAGCTTGGGACAACACAAGAACACTGAAGCTTTCTTT.